This T cell receptor (beta chain) was retrieved from a study of cytomegalovirus exposure and HLA in healthy donors. Regarding the study as a whole: Reports indicate that TCR beta sequences accurately predicted the HLA-A and HLA-B alleles of most subjects.

Looked up from germline, CDR1 is MGHRA and CDR2 is YSYEKL. V lost 0 bases to trimming and J lost 5 bases, with 7 bases between them. The CDR3 has 13 residues. A remark on this clone: Its antigen remains unknown.

The primer mix had 60 Vbeta and 13 Jbeta primers. Some clones are missing from TCRdb's copy, which holds only in-frame ones; the method was immunoSEQ multiplex PCR. There are over 75,000 clones in the sample; roughly 83% occur only once, and under 4% lies in the top ten. The sequenced material came from PBMCs. The sequence derives from a male donor in good health and CMV-seropositive. This chain connects TRBV4-1 to TRBJ2-5; D is ambiguous. CDR3 DNA: TGCGCCAGCAGCCAAGATCTAGTGGAGACCCAGTACTTC. Residues: CASSQDLVETQYF.